A single sample gave rise to the 30 T cell receptor beta chains below, sequenced in a study of liver allograft versus peripheral blood T cells. Across the whole study: Repertoires from peripheral blood of liver transplant recipients were compared with those inside their transplanted livers.

TCRdb re-analysed the reads in MiXCR, keeping a single row per CDR3 protein. The top ten hold around 2.3% of the sample, which has over 10,000 distinct CDR3 sequences, around 30% seen once. Receptors originate from a human patient who had a liver transplant. Some T cells may possibly be graft donor cells.

This clonotype counts as medium-sized (0.01 to 0.1%). The chain has TRBV6-6 and TRBJ2-3; the match to TRBD2 covers 12 bases. Looked up from germline, CDR1 is MNHNY and CDR2 is SVGAGI (reference sequence). V trimming: 0 bases; J trimming: 1 base; junction bases outside the gene matches: 11. The CDR3 extends over 20 amino acids. The CDR3, as DNA: TGTGCCAGCAGTTACTCGGGCGCGACTAGCGGGAGTTTTGGCACAGATACGCAGTATTTT. Its protein is CASSYSGATSGSFGTDTQYF.

This clonotype is medium-sized. The rearrangement uses TRBV6-1 and TRBJ1-6; possibly TRBD1 for D (5 bases). From germline, CDR1 is MNHNS and CDR2 SASEGT. This CDR3 comprises 16 residues. Trimming removed 3 bases at V and 9 bases at J, with 18 bases between. The CDR3 is CASSDRDPLGRSPLHF. CDR3 nucleotide sequence: TGTGCCAGCAGTGATCGGGACCCCCTAGGGCGTTCACCCCTCCACTTT.

This clonotype was observed at least ten times. The rearrangement links TRBV29-1 to TRBJ1-2; 7 bases map to TRBD1. Germline lookup yields CDR1 SQVTM and CDR2 ANQGSEA. The CDR3 length is 12 residues. The CDR3 DNA reads as TGCAGTTCGAGGGAGGGGGCGAGTGGCTACACCTTC. The encoded protein is CSSREGASGYTF.

By frequency in the sample, this clonotype is medium-sized. The V call is TRBV29-1, the J call TRBJ2-4, with D uncertain. The CDR3 loop spans 12 amino acids. CDR1 and CDR2 from the germline V gene are SQVTM and ANQGSEA. Trimming removed 0 bases from V and 8 bases from J, with 8 bases in between. CDR3 in DNA: TGCAGCGTTGAAGAGGGAAGGGACATTCAGTACTTC. Translation gives CSVEEGRDIQYF.

This clonotype is labeled as medium-sized. This sequence joins TRBV18 and TRBJ2-3; D is tentatively TRBD1 or TRBD2 (6 bases each). Trimming stripped 4 bases from V and 2 bases from J, with 13 bases between. The CDR3 consists of 15 residues. Germline values: CDR1 KGHSH, CDR2 LQKENI. The CDR3 region has the DNA TGTGCCAGCTCACGGGGGGCTTTAAACACAGATACGCAGTATTTT. Protein product: CASSRGALNTDTQYF.

This clonotype was seen at least ten times. This chain connects TRBV10-3 to TRBJ2-3; no firm D call. The CDR3 contains 11 residues. Germline lookup yields CDR1 ENHRY and CDR2 SYGVKD. The V end was cut by 7 bases, the J end by 0 bases, with 2 bases between. In DNA, the CDR3 is TGTGCCATCAAGAGCACAGATACGCAGTATTTT. Translated, it gives CAIKSTDTQYF.

This clonotype was found a few times. The genes are TRBV30 and TRBJ1-4; TRBD1 matches at 9 bases. The CDR3 covers 16 residues. V lost 3 bases and J lost 3; bases outside the gene matches: 8. CDR1 and CDR2 (germline): GTSNPN, SVGIG (reference sequence). The CDR3 sequence is CAWSAGTGNANEKLFF. As DNA, the CDR3 is TGTGCCTGGAGCGCCGGGACAGGGAACGCTAATGAAAAACTGTTTTTT.

The chain has TRBV12-3 or TRBV12-4 and TRBJ2-3; D remains unclear. The ends were cut back, 1 base at V and 1 base at J, with 9 bases in the middle. This CDR3 has 15 amino acids. CDR3: CASSLGMIGTDTQYF. Here the CDR3 DNA reads TGTGCCAGCAGTTTAGGGATGATCGGCACAGATACGCAGTATTTT.

Sample share makes this clonotype medium-sized (0.01 to 0.1%). V gene TRBV29-1 combines with J gene TRBJ1-1; 8 nucleotides match TRBD1. V was clipped by 7 bases and J by 5 bases; unmatched bases: 9. Germline values: CDR1 SQVTM, CDR2 ANQGSEA. CDR3 length: 13 amino acids. The CDR3, as DNA: TGCAGCGCCCCAGGACAGGGCAGAACTGAAGCTTTCTTT. Protein sequence: CSAPGQGRTEAFF.

By frequency in the sample, this clonotype is medium-sized. This chain connects TRBV19 to TRBJ1-1; 8 bases fit TRBD1. The CDR3 sequence is 14 residues long. The J segment lost 4 bases and the V segment lost 6 bases, leaving 7 bases of the junction unmatched. The germline V gene encodes CDR1 LNHDA and CDR2 SQIVND (reference sequence). Here the CDR3 DNA reads TGTGCCAGTAGAAGACAGGGGTTAAGCACTGAAGCTTTCTTT. Its translation: CASRRQGLSTEAFF.

This sequence joins TRBV30 and TRBJ2-5, with D unresolved. Germline V lookup: CDR1 GTSNPN, CDR2 SVGIG (reference sequence). The V end lost 1 base, the J end lost 2 bases, and 5 bases lay between the germline ends. The CDR3 has 12 residues. CDR3 coding DNA: TGTGCCTGGAGTGAACAGCAAGAGACCCAGTACTTC. Translating it yields CAWSEQQETQYF.

This clonotype is judged medium-sized. The V and J genes are TRBV10-3 and TRBJ2-5; D possibly corresponds to TRBD1 (5 bases). The CDR3 spans 12 residues. Trimming removed 7 bases at V and 3 bases at J, with 9 bases between. The germline V gene has CDR1 ENHRY and CDR2 SYGVKD. The CDR3 coding sequence is TGTGCCATCATGGGGCTCGAAGAGACCCAGTACTTC. It is translated as CAIMGLEETQYF.

This chain uses TRBV30 with TRBJ2-7, with TRBD2 as a possible D gene (5 bases). Germline values: CDR1 GTSNPN, CDR2 SVGIG (reference sequence). Deletions cut 2 bases from V and 4 bases from J, with 12 bases between. The CDR3 runs to 13 residues. CDR3 bases: TGTGCCTGGAGTAAGGGAGCCAATTACGAGCAGTACTTC. Its protein is CAWSKGANYEQYF.

V is TRBV12-5 and J is TRBJ2-2, with D uncertain. Per the germline V gene, CDR1 is LGHNT and CDR2 is FRNRAP. The CDR3 spans 13 residues. V was trimmed by 0 bases and J by 7 bases, leaving 6 bases between them. Written as DNA, the CDR3 is TGTGCTAGTGGTTTGGTACCCGGCGGGGAGCTGTTTTTT. It yields the protein CASGLVPGGELFF.

This clonotype is categorized as medium-sized (0.01 to 0.1%). The chain combines TRBV6-1 with TRBJ2-1; TRBD1 agrees at 8 bases. With V trimmed by 7 bases and J by 7 bases, 9 bases remained unmatched. The germline CDR1 and CDR2 sequences are MNHNS and SASEGT. The CDR3 is 14 residues long. CDR3 amino acids: CASNSDRAMNEQFF. The CDR3 DNA sequence: TGTGCCAGCAATTCGGACAGGGCCATGAATGAGCAGTTCTTC.

Written as DNA, the CDR3 is TGTGCCAGCGTGACAGGGTGGGTCTATGGCTACACCTTC. The encoded protein is CASVTGWVYGYTF. The rearrangement joins TRBV6-1 to TRBJ1-2, with TRBD1 identical over 7 bases. V was clipped by 8 bases and J by 4 bases; unmatched bases: 7. Germline V gene sequence: CDR1 MNHNS, CDR2 SASEGT. This CDR3 is built from 13 residues.

This chain links TRBV16 with TRBJ2-7, with TRBD2 identical over 10 bases. The CDR3 has 16 residues. The trim removed 0 bases at V and 3 bases at J, leaving 5 bases unmatched. Germline V gene data show CDR1 as KGHSY and CDR2 as FQNENV. CDR3 nucleotides: TGTGCCAGCAGCCAATCCCGGGCTAGCGGGAGCTACGAGCAGTACTTC. This encodes CASSQSRASGSYEQYF.

V is TRBV19 and J is TRBJ2-5, with a weak D call TRBD2 (7 bases). Looked up from germline, CDR1 is LNHDA and CDR2 is SQIVND (reference sequence). This CDR3 contains 15 residues. The V end was cut by 5 bases, the J end by 3 bases, with 16 bases between. CDR3 coding DNA: TGTGCCAGTAGTCCTGACAGGAGCGGGGAAGAGACCCAGTACTTC. It specifies CASSPDRSGEETQYF.

Relative to its sample, this clonotype is medium-sized. The V gene is TRBV6-6, the J gene TRBJ2-5; D might be TRBD1 (5 bases). Germline CDR1 is MNHNY and CDR2 is SVGAGI (reference sequence). The CDR3 runs to 15 residues. Between the trimmed V and J ends, which lost 0 bases and 2 bases, there was a span of 10 bases. CDR3 DNA sequence: TGTGCCAGCAGTTACTCGGACCAGGGTCAAGAGACCCAGTACTTC. Its translation is CASSYSDQGQETQYF.

V usage is TRBV30 and J usage is TRBJ2-5; D ambiguous. This CDR3 spans 15 amino acids. CDR1 is GTSNPN, CDR2 SVGIG, per germline (reference sequence). V dropped 3 bases and J dropped 4 bases, with 18 bases sitting between them. The DNA of the CDR3 is TGTGCCTGGAGCACCGGGCCCAAAGGCTCAGAGACCCAGTACTTC. The encoded protein is CAWSTGPKGSETQYF.

The V call is TRBV6-2 or TRBV6-3, the J call TRBJ2-7, with 8 bases lining up with TRBD2. CDR1 is MNHEY, CDR2 SVGEGT, per germline. CDR3 length: 15 residues. V trimming: 2 bases; J trimming: 3 bases; junction bases outside the gene matches: 6. The CDR3, as DNA: TGTGCCAGCAGTTACGGGATAGCGGGACACTACGAGCAGTACTTC. It encodes CASSYGIAGHYEQYF.

Within the sample, this clonotype is medium-sized. The chain combines TRBV10-3 with TRBJ2-3, with 9 bases fitting TRBD1. The CDR3 is 14 amino acids. Germline loops: CDR1 ENHRY, CDR2 SYGVKD. The J segment lost 4 bases and the V segment lost 6 bases, leaving 5 bases of the junction unmatched. CDR3 residues: CAIRGTGTSDTQYF. As DNA, the CDR3 is TGTGCCATCAGAGGGACAGGGACCTCAGATACGCAGTATTTT.

In this sample, this clonotype turned up once. The chain recombines TRBV5-6 with TRBJ1-4, with D unresolved. The V gene's germline CDR1 is SGHDT and CDR2 YYEEEE. The CDR3 loop spans 15 amino acids. V lost 0 bases and J lost 8, with 14 bases in between. The CDR3 DNA reads TGTGCCAGCAGCTTGGGTGGATCCTCAGAGGAAAAACTGTTTTTT. Protein product: CASSLGGSSEEKLFF. Variable domain in full (rest from reference TRBV5-6 and TRBJ1-4): DAGVTQSPTHLIKTRGQQVTLRCSPKSGHDTVSWYQQALGQGPQFIFQYYEEEERQRGNFPDRFSGHQFPNYSSELNVNALLLGDSALYLCASSLGGSSEEKLFFGSGTQLSVL.

By proportion, this clonotype is medium-sized. The chain joins TRBV19 to TRBJ1-5; D is undetermined. The germline gives CDR1 LNHDA, CDR2 SQIVND (reference sequence). Between the trimmed V and J ends, which lost 11 bases and 4 bases, there was a span of 9 bases. The CDR3 sequence is 11 residues long. In DNA, the CDR3 is TGTGCCGGTGGGTTTAATCAGCCCCAGCATTTT. Protein product: CAGGFNQPQHF.

Many counts were recorded for this clonotype. The V call is TRBV6-1, the J call TRBJ1-1; D unclear. Trimming stripped 3 bases from V and 1 base from J, with 6 bases between. The length of the CDR3 is 13 residues. Germline CDR1 is MNHNS and CDR2 is SASEGT. The CDR3 region is CASSETQNTEAFF. The CDR3 nucleotides are TGTGCCAGCAGTGAGACACAGAACACTGAAGCTTTCTTT.

Sample share makes this clonotype medium-sized. The chain carries TRBV18 and TRBJ1-5; D is unclear. The V and J ends lost 3 bases and 2 bases respectively, with 11 bases between them. The CDR3 is 15 amino acids. CDR1 and CDR2 from the germline V gene are KGHSH and LQKENI. CDR3 coding DNA: TGTGCCAGCTCACCGGAACAAGCGGGCAATCAGCCCCAGCATTTT. Protein: CASSPEQAGNQPQHF.

With respect to this clonotype: Given a far larger clone just one base away, this is likely a sequencing read error. The CDR3 spells CASSHPDDGYTF. In DNA form, the CDR3 reads TGTGCCAGCAGTCACCCGGACGATGGCTACACCTTC. This rearrangement joins TRBV27 to TRBJ1-2; D uncertain. CDR1 is MNHEY, CDR2 SMNVEV, per germline (reference sequence). V gave up 5 bases and J gave up 6 bases, with 10 bases separating them. The CDR3 has 12 amino acids.

The chain employs TRBV29-1 and TRBJ2-1, with no clear D. Per germline, CDR1 SQVTM and CDR2 ANQGSEA. The CDR3 has 13 amino acids. V was trimmed by 0 bases and J by 1 base, leaving 4 bases between them. CDR3 sequence: CSVEDSSYNEQFF. The DNA of the CDR3 is TGCAGCGTTGAAGATAGTTCCTACAATGAGCAGTTCTTC.

This clonotype was observed at least ten times. The chain has TRBV6-1 and TRBJ1-5; possible D gene TRBD1, 6 bases. The CDR3 is 16 residues long. Germline CDR1 reads MNHNS; CDR2 reads SASEGT. Between the trimmed V and J ends, which lost 5 bases and 7 bases, there was a span of 21 bases. This CDR3 is CASSSGGGGGGQPQHF. The CDR3 bases are TGTGCCAGCAGTTCAGGTGGAGGAGGAGGGGGACAGCCCCAGCATTTT.

This chain links TRBV11-2 with TRBJ1-1, with TRBD1 matching over 9 bases. V shed 3 bases, J shed 4 bases, and the junction held 0 bases outside the gene matches. CDR3 length: 13 amino acids. Germline loops: CDR1 SGHAT, CDR2 FQNNGV. The CDR3 coding sequence is TGTGCCAGCAGCTTGACAGGGGGCACTGAAGCTTTCTTT. It specifies CASSLTGGTEAFF.